This T cell receptor beta chain was sequenced during a study of T-cell reconstitution after alpha-beta-depleted transplantation in children. This clonotype showed up just a few times. Its cognate antigen is unknown. The authors prepared the TCRbeta library with unique molecular identifiers. TCRdb ran MiXCR on the PCR reads and lists one entry per CDR3 protein. Altogether almost 600,000 distinct CDR3 sequences are present, approximately 30% being singletons, with the ten largest covering less than 40%. Regarding the study as a whole: Once a year had passed after transplant, T-cell counts and diversity came mostly from newly produced T cells.

Germline V CDR1 and CDR2: KGHSH, LQKENI. The CDR3 runs to 17 residues. V was clipped by 6 bases and J by 10 bases, with 25 bases between them. This sequence joins TRBV18 and TRBJ1-6, with D unresolved. The sequence was collected from a boy younger than two with Wiskott-Aldrich syndrome, due to receive a stem cell transplant. This material consisted of PBMCs, taken before TCRalphabeta/CD19-depleted stem cell transplant. The CDR3 nucleotides read TGTGCCAGCTCCCGAAATACCCCACCGGGCCAAGGGTCACCCCTCCACTTT. This sequence encodes CASSRNTPPGQGSPLHF.